The 25 T cell receptor beta chains below come from one sample, sequenced in a study of CD8 T cells in Susac syndrome. Reverse transcription of about 0.45 to 1 ug RNA used random hexamers. TCRdb ran MiXCR on the immunoSEQ multiplex PCR reads and lists one entry per CDR3 protein. The sample gives more than 95,000 distinct CDR3 sequences, 93% of which show up once; 0.25% to 0.35% is in the top ten. Sequences were obtained from CD8+ T cells from PBMCs. These receptors were taken from a human donor with multiple sclerosis.

This clonotype was counted only a few times. The V and J genes are TRBV14 and TRBJ2-7; the D call may be TRBD1 or TRBD2 (5 bases each). Germline CDR1 is SGHDN and CDR2 is FVKESK. This CDR3 has 16 residues. Between the trimmed V and J ends, which lost 0 bases and 2 bases, there was a span of 14 bases. The CDR3 DNA is TGTGCCAGCAGCCAAGAAATTCGGGGACCTACCTACGAGCAGTACTTC. It encodes CASSQEIRGPTYEQYF. The full variable domain, its missing parts supplied by reference TRBV14 and TRBJ2-7, is EAGVTQFPSHSVIEKGQTVTLRCDPISGHDNLYWYRRVMGKEIKFLLHFVKESKQDESGMPNNRFLAERTGGTYSTLKVQPAELEDSGVYFCASSQEIRGPTYEQYFGPGTRLTVT.

The chain links TRBV9 to TRBJ2-1, with no clear D. The CDR3 has 13 amino acids. Germline assignment: CDR1 SGDLS and CDR2 YYNGEE. Trimming took 4 bases from V and 3 from J, leaving 8 bases between them. The DNA for the CDR3 is TGTGCCAGCAGCCAGGCGAGCTACAATGAGCAGTTCTTC. Amino acids: CASSQASYNEQFF.

V gene TRBV7-8 combines with J gene TRBJ2-7; D unresolved. Trimming removed 5 bases from V and 3 bases from J, with 14 bases in between. This CDR3 region has 14 residues. The germline gives CDR1 SGHVS, CDR2 FQNEAQ. The CDR3 spells CASSPRVGSYEQYF. The CDR3 bases are TGTGCCAGCAGCCCTAGAGTAGGCAGCTACGAGCAGTACTTC.

The J gene is TRBJ1-1, the V gene TRBV5-6; tentative D call: TRBD1 (5 bases). CDR3 size: 14 residues. V lost 0 bases to trimming and J lost 11 bases, with 17 bases between them. Germline V gene data show CDR1 as SGHDT and CDR2 as YYEEEE. CDR3 protein: CASSLGSPGRQAFF. The CDR3 DNA sequence: TGTGCCAGCAGCTTGGGTAGTCCAGGGCGGCAGGCTTTCTTT.

The rearrangement links TRBV5-6 to TRBJ2-7; D is tentatively TRBD1 or TRBD2 (5 bases each). The CDR3 has 17 amino acids. The germline V gene has CDR1 SGHDT and CDR2 YYEEEE. V gave up 6 bases and J gave up 1 base, with 23 bases separating them. The CDR3 loop is CASTPGPLTALSYEQYV. In nucleotides, the CDR3 is TGTGCCAGCACCCCGGGACCGCTGACAGCTTTATCCTACGAGCAGTACGTC.

The rearrangement joins TRBV7-9 to TRBJ2-3; D is uncertain. The germline V and J ends were trimmed by 5 bases and 2 bases, with 11 bases remaining between them. The germline V gene encodes CDR1 SEHNR and CDR2 FQNEAQ (reference sequence). The CDR3 has 14 amino acids. The CDR3 nucleotides read TGTGCCAGCAGCCCAGTAACAAACACAGATACGCAGTATTTT. This translates into CASSPVTNTDTQYF. Full variable domain (missing parts from reference TRBV7-9 and TRBJ2-3): DTGVSQNPRHKITKRGQNVTFRCDPISEHNRLYWYRQTLGQGPEFLTYFQNEAQLEKSRLLSDRFSAERPKGSFSTLEIQRTEQGDSAMYLCASSPVTNTDTQYFGPGTRLTVL.

The chain couples TRBV29-1 to TRBJ2-1; no clear D gene. Trimming shortened V by 6 bases and J by 0 bases, and 12 bases separated the two germline ends. The germline V gene has CDR1 SQVTM and CDR2 ANQGSEA. The CDR3 sequence is 14 residues long. DNA for the CDR3: TGCAGCGTCGAAAGTTCCAGCTCCTACAATGAGCAGTTCTTC. Translation: CSVESSSSYNEQFF.

This clonotype was recorded once. This chain uses TRBV4-1 with TRBJ1-2, with D perhaps matching TRBD1 (5 bases). V lost 1 base, J lost 8 bases, and 17 bases lay in between. The CDR3 is 15 amino acids. Per the germline V gene, CDR1 is MGHRA and CDR2 is YSYEKL. The CDR3 reads CASSQGLGPSWGYTF. The CDR3 DNA reads TGCGCCAGCAGCCAAGGGCTGGGACCGTCCTGGGGCTACACCTTC.

The chain joins TRBV4-2 to TRBJ2-1; TRBD2 matches 9 bases. CDR1 and CDR2 (germline): LGHNA, YNFKEQ. V trimming: 0 bases; J trimming: 0 bases; junction bases outside the gene matches: 9. The CDR3 is made up of 19 amino acids. The CDR3 DNA reads as TGTGCCAGCAGCCAAGAAATAGCGGGGGTCGGGAGCTCCTACAATGAGCAGTTCTTC. Translated: CASSQEIAGVGSSYNEQFF.

In its sample, this clonotype was seen once. V and J are TRBV12-3 or TRBV12-4 and TRBJ1-1, with D perhaps TRBD1 (6 bases). V lost 6 bases and J 1 base, leaving 9 bases between the germline ends. The CDR3 contains 13 residues. CDR3 nucleotide sequence: TGTGCCAGCAGAGAGGACAGGAACACTGAAGCTTTCTTT. Amino acids: CASREDRNTEAFF.

The chain uses TRBV9 and TRBJ2-1; no firm D call. In germline, CDR1 is SGDLS, CDR2 YYNGEE. The CDR3 totals 13 residues. Trimming cost V 4 bases and J 5 bases, with 10 bases left between them. The CDR3 nucleotides are TGTGCCAGCAGCACACCCCCGGACAATGAGCAGTTCTTC. Translation: CASSTPPDNEQFF.

The chain carries TRBV11-3 and TRBJ2-5; D uncertain. The germline V and J ends were trimmed by 5 bases and 7 bases, with 14 bases remaining between them. CDR3 length: 13 residues. Germline V gene sequence: CDR1 SGHNT, CDR2 YENEEA. This CDR3 reads CASSPALRGTQYF. The DNA of the CDR3 is TGTGCCAGCAGCCCGGCCCTACGAGGGACCCAGTACTTC.

This chain uses TRBV11-3 with TRBJ2-1; the match to TRBD1 covers 10 bases. Germline-derived CDR1 and CDR2 are SGHNT and YENEEA. With V trimmed by 5 bases and J by 8 bases, 6 bases remained unmatched. The CDR3 runs to 14 residues. DNA for the CDR3: TGTGCCAGCAGCAACCGGGACAGGGGTGATGAGCAGTTCTTC. Its translation: CASSNRDRGDEQFF.

The chain employs TRBV9 and TRBJ2-1, with D possibly matching TRBD2 (7 bases). V was trimmed by 4 bases and J by 2 bases, leaving 13 bases between them. Germline CDR1 and CDR2: SGDLS and YYNGEE. The CDR3 extends over 15 amino acids. This CDR3 reads CASSPGGLTYNEQFF. The DNA for the CDR3 is TGTGCCAGCAGCCCGGGGGGCCTAACCTACAATGAGCAGTTCTTC.

The genes are TRBV11-1 and TRBJ2-6; TRBD2 matches 7 bases. Germline lookup yields CDR1 SGHAT and CDR2 FQDESV (reference sequence). This CDR3 spans 17 amino acids. With 2 bases clipped from V and 1 base from J, the junction kept 5 bases outside the gene matches. The DNA of the CDR3 is TGTGCCAGCAGCTTAAGCGGGGAAGGGTCTGGGGCCAACGTCCTGACTTTC. This gives the protein CASSLSGEGSGANVLTF. The full variable domain, completed using reference TRBV11-1 and TRBJ2-6, is EAEVAQSPRYKITEKSQAVAFWCDPISGHATLYWYRQILGQGPELLVQFQDESVVDDSQLPKDRFSAERLKGVDSTLKIQPAELGDSAMYLCASSLSGEGSGANVLTFGAGSRLTVL.

The chain links TRBV10-3 to TRBJ2-7; tentatively, D is TRBD2 (6 bases). The CDR3 is 15 residues long. Trimming stripped 5 bases from V and 0 bases from J, with 14 bases between. CDR1 is ENHRY and CDR2 is SYGVKD in the germline V gene. CDR3 amino acids: CAISSGLRSSYEQYF. The CDR3 DNA reads as TGTGCCATCAGTTCGGGACTTAGGAGCTCCTACGAGCAGTACTTC.

V gene TRBV6-6 combines with J gene TRBJ1-1, with TRBD1 identical over 8 bases. CDR3 size: 15 residues. V gave up 5 bases and J gave up 4 bases; unmatched junction bases: 9. Germline CDR1 reads MNHNY; CDR2 reads SVGAGI (reference sequence). DNA of the CDR3: TGTGCCAGCAGTCGACAGGGGTTTCCCCCCACTGAAGCTTTCTTT. Amino acids: CASSRQGFPPTEAFF.

This chain links TRBV9 with TRBJ2-1, with TRBD2 identical over 9 bases. Per the germline V gene, CDR1 is SGDLS and CDR2 is YYNGEE. With 0 bases clipped from V and 9 bases from J, the junction kept 7 bases outside the gene matches. CDR3 length: 15 residues. The CDR3 sequence is CASSVEAGGPGEQFF. CDR3 in DNA: TGTGCCAGCAGCGTAGAGGCGGGAGGGCCGGGTGAGCAGTTCTTC.

The chain recombines TRBV9 with TRBJ2-2, with unresolved D. CDR3 length: 13 amino acids. Germline V gene sequence: CDR1 SGDLS, CDR2 YYNGEE. Between the trimmed V and J ends, which lost 4 bases and 2 bases, there was a span of 6 bases. As DNA, the CDR3 is TGTGCCAGCAGCATGGAAAACACCGGGGAGCTGTTTTTT. Its translation: CASSMENTGELFF.

Details on this clonotype: Germline is not matched at one junction end, which may reflect a read error. The V gene is TRBV4-2, the J gene TRBJ2-3, with 9 positions matching TRBD2. Germline V gene sequence: CDR1 LGHNA, CDR2 YNFKEQ. CDR3 size: 12 residues. CDR3 in amino acids: CASSQGAGGPDF. In DNA form, the CDR3 reads TGTGCCAGCAGCCAAGGGGCGGGGGGGCCGGATTTT.

The V and J genes are TRBV20-1 and TRBJ1-2, with a tentative D call TRBD1 (5 bases). Between the trimmed V and J ends, which lost 0 bases and 5 bases, there was a span of 13 bases. Germline V gives CDR1 DFQATT, CDR2 SNEGSKA (reference sequence). This CDR3 comprises 14 residues. The DNA for the CDR3 is TGCAGTGCTAGAGATCCGACAGATTTTTATGGCTACACCTTC. It specifies CSARDPTDFYGYTF.

The V call is TRBV6-1, the J call TRBJ2-7; tentatively, D is TRBD2 (6 bases). CDR1 is MNHNS and CDR2 is SASEGT in the germline V gene. Trimming took 6 bases from V and 3 from J, leaving 18 bases between them. The CDR3 runs 15 residues. CDR3: CASSLRDLSLYEQYF. CDR3 DNA sequence: TGTGCCAGCAGCCTCCGGGACTTATCCCTCTACGAGCAGTACTTC.

V gene TRBV19 combines with J gene TRBJ1-3; D is ambiguous. Trimming removed 6 bases at V and 0 bases at J, with 12 bases between. Germline CDR1 LNHDA, CDR2 SQIVND (reference sequence). This CDR3 spans 15 amino acids. For the CDR3, the DNA is TGTGCCAGTAGCAGCAGTCCCGTCTCTGGAAACACCATATATTTT. It specifies CASSSSPVSGNTIYF.

The chain links TRBV5-1 to TRBJ2-5, with D hard to call. V dropped 4 bases and J dropped 0 bases, with 7 bases sitting between them. CDR1 is SGHRS, CDR2 YFSETQ, per germline. The CDR3 consists of 13 residues. The CDR3 sequence is CASSPRYQETQYF. The CDR3 DNA follows: TGCGCCAGCAGCCCCCGGTACCAAGAGACCCAGTACTTC.

The chain employs TRBV7-9 and TRBJ2-1; 9 positions match TRBD2. The CDR3 totals 15 residues. Germline lookup yields CDR1 SEHNR and CDR2 FQNEAQ (reference sequence). V lost 1 base, J lost 8 bases, and 6 bases stayed unmatched. Here the CDR3 reads CASSLVLAGDHEQFF. DNA for the CDR3: TGTGCCAGCAGCTTAGTTTTAGCGGGAGACCATGAGCAGTTCTTC.